This T cell receptor beta chain is from a study of blood T cells in healthy people across ages. Points from the study as a whole: TCR beta diversity tracked closely with naive T cell percentage. Among T cells, TCR beta diversity per million cells dropped roughly linearly as age rose. Unsorted PBMCs ruled out conclusive naive versus antigen-experienced comparison. Diversity figures derived from one million T cells were judged to underestimate the true value.

The junction had 3 bases not matched to a gene; V was cut back by 6 bases and J by 2 bases. Germline V gene lookup returns CDR1 MDHEN and CDR2 SYDVKM. This CDR3 has 14 amino acids. Using a J-beta primer mix together with a sample-barcoded 5' primer, a second PCR was run for roughly 6 to 11 cycles. A single record per CDR3 protein comes from TCRdb applying MiXCR to the 5' RACE reads. The sample has some 1.6 million distinct CDR3 sequences, 30% to 40% seen once. This clonotype occurred a few times. What it recognizes is unknown. The clonotype was recovered from a woman in her twenties or thirties in good health. Sample: blood. The chain carries TRBV28 and TRBJ2-7; 11 nucleotides agree with TRBD2. The CDR3 DNA reads as TGTGCCAGCAGGCTAGCGGGAGGTACCTACGAGCAGTACTTC. As protein: CASRLAGGTYEQYF.